What follows describes a single T cell receptor beta chain. Its target is not known. The sample originates from a study of cytomegalovirus exposure and HLA in healthy donors. Turning to the study itself: A preliminary data release comprised about 85 million unique TCRs obtained from HLA-typed donors. Whole-study findings and limits: Across donors, most TCRs were seen rarely, yet some public ones were widespread.

Amplification used 60 Vbeta primers and 13 Jbeta primers. TCRdb keeps only in-frame clones here, not all; method: immunoSEQ multiplex PCR. The table has some 140,000 clones, around 77% seen once. This CDR3 is 15 amino acids long. Germline V CDR1 and CDR2: MDHEN, SYDVKM. Trimming took off 3 bases at V and 8 bases at J, with 19 bases between the two ends. Sequences were obtained from PBMCs. This sequence was found in a man aged 50-59 years in good health and CMV-seronegative. The rearrangement uses TRBV28 and TRBJ1-2, with D possibly matching TRBD1 (5 bases). DNA for the CDR3: TGTGCCAGCAGTTTGATTGGGCAGGGCGAAGGCGGCTACACCTTC. Translated, it gives CASSLIGQGEGGYTF.